This T cell receptor beta chain appears in the sequencing data of a study of beta chain features in type 1 diabetes. Every participating donor gave one draw, a heparinised blood sample averaging around 100 mL. Study-level points and caveats: More deletions and fewer insertions at VDJ junctions were found in patients with type 1 diabetes. These data did not resolve whether HLA type affects TCRB rearrangement. Type 1 diabetes patients showed a moderate but significant shortening of TCRB CDR3s in all four CD4+ subsets.

The study reverse transcribed the entire isolated RNA, so it sequenced expressed TCRB transcripts. Assay used: immunoSEQ multiplex PCR; TCRdb lists only in-frame clones, some missing. This repertoire shows over 200,000 clones, 11% found once; its top ten account for about 0.018%. To note about this clone: Its specificity is unknown.

Specimen: naive CD4+ T cells from blood. This TCR was sampled from a man in his thirties or forties with type 1 diabetes.

The CDR3 is CASKSVTTHYGYTF. DNA of the CDR3: TGTGCCAGCAAATCAGTCACCACGCACTATGGCTACACCTTC. The rearrangement joins TRBV6-6 to TRBJ1-2, with D uncertain. The CDR3 runs 14 residues. The V and J ends lost 7 bases and 3 bases respectively, with 15 bases between them. Germline CDR1 and CDR2: MNHNY and SVGAGI (reference sequence).